Below, 19 T cell receptor beta chains from the same sample are listed, as sequenced in a study of identical twins. TCRdb itself ran the 5' RACE reads through MiXCR, one entry per CDR3 protein. The sample consists of under 300,000 distinct CDR3 sequences, 12% of them appearing once. The data also belong to a second study, concerning yellow fever vaccine responses in identical twins.

Specimen: memory (CD45RO+) T cells sorted from blood. The receptors come from a young woman in good health.

This clonotype has more than one count but fewer than ten. This chain uses TRBV7-2 with TRBJ2-7; no clear D gene. Trimming took 3 bases from V and 2 from J, leaving 14 bases between them. Germline assignment: CDR1 SGHTA and CDR2 FQGNSA. The CDR3 covers 15 residues. The CDR3 DNA reads TGTGCCAGCAGCTTGTCGTTCGGGTTGGCCTACGAGCAGTACTTC. Residues: CASSLSFGLAYEQYF.

This clonotype was seen once. The gene calls are TRBV18 and TRBJ2-5; D is ambiguous. The CDR3 spans 13 residues. The germline V gene has CDR1 KGHSH and CDR2 LQKENI. V was clipped by 9 bases and J by 5 bases, with 16 bases between them. Here the CDR3 reads CASAPQMAETQYF. The CDR3, as DNA: TGTGCCAGTGCTCCCCAAATGGCGGAGACCCAGTACTTC. Together with reference TRBV18 and TRBJ2-5, the CDR3 gives the full variable domain: NAGVMQNPRHLVRRRGQEARLRCSPMKGHSHVYWYRQLPEEGLKFMVYLQKENIIDESGMPKERFSAEFPKEGPSILRIQQVVRGDSAAYFCASAPQMAETQYFGPGTRLLVL.

This clonotype was counted between two and nine times. This chain connects TRBV7-2 to TRBJ2-1; 11 nucleotides line up with TRBD2. Germline V gene lookup returns CDR1 SGHTA and CDR2 FQGNSA. The ends lost 3 bases at V and 3 bases at J; junction bases unmatched: 7. The CDR3 totals 17 residues. CDR3 nucleotide sequence: TGTGCCAGCAGCTTCTCCATAGCGGGAGGGCGCTACAATGAGCAGTTCTTC. Its translation is CASSFSIAGGRYNEQFF.

This clonotype was counted a few times. V is TRBV9 and J is TRBJ2-7; TRBD1 might be the D (7 bases). The V gene lost 4 bases and the J gene lost 3 bases, with 17 bases spanning the gap. The CDR3 extends over 15 amino acids. Germline V gene sequence: CDR1 SGDLS, CDR2 YYNGEE. CDR3: CASSSGDSQHYEQYF. DNA for the CDR3: TGTGCCAGCAGCTCGGGGGACAGCCAACACTACGAGCAGTACTTC.

The chain employs TRBV20-1 and TRBJ2-5; a possible D gene is TRBD2 (6 bases). V lost 6 bases and J 3 bases, leaving 14 bases between the germline ends. CDR3 size: 13 residues. Germline values: CDR1 DFQATT, CDR2 SNEGSKA (reference sequence). The CDR3 region has the DNA TGCAGTGCGTGGCTAGCGCTAAAAGAGACCCAGTACTTC. It yields the protein CSAWLALKETQYF.

The chain is built from TRBV7-2 and TRBJ2-3; 7 bases line up with TRBD2. The CDR3 is made up of 15 amino acids. CDR1 and CDR2 from the germline V gene are SGHTA and FQGNSA. V trimming: 7 bases; J trimming: 5 bases; junction bases outside the gene matches: 12. The CDR3 here is CASMSGILGVDTQYF. The CDR3 bases are TGTGCCAGCATGAGCGGGATCCTTGGTGTAGATACGCAGTATTTT.

This clonotype was detected many times. This chain connects TRBV5-1 to TRBJ2-1, with D perhaps matching TRBD1 (6 bases). The germline CDR1 and CDR2 sequences are SGHRS and YFSETQ. Trimming left V 0 bases short and J 16 bases short, with 11 bases between. CDR3 length equals 11 residues. The DNA for the CDR3 is TGCGCCAGCAGCTTGGCAGGGGTGGCATTCTTC. Protein sequence: CASSLAGVAFF.

This clonotype has a count of ten or more. V gene TRBV5-1 combines with J gene TRBJ1-2; 8 positions agree with TRBD1. This CDR3 is 16 amino acids long. Unmatched junction bases numbered 11, after V lost 4 bases and J lost 3 bases. The germline V gene has CDR1 SGHRS and CDR2 YFSETQ. CDR3 sequence: CASSASRTGLDYGYTF. In DNA form, the CDR3 reads TGCGCCAGCAGCGCAAGTCGGACAGGGTTGGACTATGGCTACACCTTC.

The chain combines TRBV28 with TRBJ2-7; D possibly corresponds to TRBD1 (6 bases). The CDR3 runs to 15 residues. CDR1 and CDR2 from the germline V gene are MDHEN and SYDVKM. V dropped 5 bases and J dropped 4 bases, with 18 bases sitting between them. CDR3 sequence (DNA): TGTGCCAGCAGTCAATTGGACAGACGGGAATACGAGCAGTACTTC. This translates into CASSQLDRREYEQYF.

CDR3 region: CSAKIPGQGHHEQYF. DNA of the CDR3: TGCAGTGCTAAGATCCCGGGACAGGGTCACCACGAGCAGTACTTC. This chain uses TRBV20-1 with TRBJ2-7; the match to TRBD1 covers 9 bases. Germline CDR1 reads DFQATT; CDR2 reads SNEGSKA (reference sequence). The CDR3 spans 15 residues. V shed 4 bases, J shed 5 bases, and the junction held 12 bases outside the gene matches.

The chain links TRBV27 to TRBJ2-1, with TRBD2 matching 7 bases. The trim removed 2 bases at V and 3 bases at J, leaving 10 bases unmatched. CDR3 size: 17 residues. Germline assignment: CDR1 MNHEY and CDR2 SMNVEV (reference sequence). In DNA form, the CDR3 reads TGTGCCAGCAGTTTACCCTTCAGCGGGATCGGCTACAATGAGCAGTTCTTC. Translation: CASSLPFSGIGYNEQFF.

The chain employs TRBV5-1 and TRBJ2-3; the D gene is possibly TRBD2 (5 bases). V was pared by 1 base and J by 0 bases, with 9 bases between. Germline values: CDR1 SGHRS, CDR2 YFSETQ. The CDR3 totals 15 residues. The DNA for the CDR3 is TGCGCCAGCAGCTTGCAGCCGGGAAGCACAGATACGCAGTATTTT. This sequence encodes CASSLQPGSTDTQYF.

In its sample, this clonotype was seen a few times. An end of the junction does not agree with germline; a read error may underlie this. The CDR3 reads CSARGPAGPYNEQFF. As DNA, the CDR3 is TGCAGTGCCAGAGGGCCAGCGGGGCCCTACAATGAGCAGTTCTTC. This sequence joins TRBV20-1 and TRBJ2-1, with 7 bases lining up with TRBD2. Germline lookup yields CDR1 DFQATT and CDR2 SNEGSKA (reference sequence). CDR3 length equals 15 residues.

The rearrangement joins TRBV5-1 to TRBJ1-4; D gene unclear. Germline V gene data show CDR1 as SGHRS and CDR2 as YFSETQ. The CDR3 has 17 residues. V was clipped by 0 bases and J by 7 bases, with 19 bases between them. The chain's CDR3 is CASSLGKTSPEGEKLFF. The CDR3 DNA follows: TGCGCCAGCAGCTTGGGCAAAACCTCTCCCGAGGGTGAAAAACTGTTTTTT.

The CDR3 DNA follows: TGTGCCAGCAGTCAACAAAGTGGGAGTTCAGATACGCAGTATTTT. Translated, it gives CASSQQSGSSDTQYF. The chain is built from TRBV27 and TRBJ2-3; D may be TRBD2 (5 bases). The length of the CDR3 is 15 residues. CDR1 is MNHEY and CDR2 is SMNVEV in the germline V gene (reference sequence). V lost 5 bases and J lost 4, with 16 bases in between.

The chain joins TRBV6-2 or TRBV6-3 to TRBJ2-7; 10 positions match TRBD2. The junction had 0 bases not matched to a gene; V was cut back by 2 bases and J by 2 bases. The CDR3 runs to 14 residues. CDR1 and CDR2 (germline): MNHEY, SVGEGT. The CDR3 protein is CASSYGTSAYEQYF. The CDR3 region has the DNA TGTGCCAGCAGTTACGGGACTAGCGCCTACGAGCAGTACTTC.

This clonotype came up a few times. The rearrangement uses TRBV6-1 and TRBJ1-6; D is undetermined. The CDR3 covers 13 residues. CDR1 and CDR2 from the germline V gene are MNHNS and SASEGT. Trimming took 7 bases from V and 5 from J, leaving 9 bases between them. The CDR3 bases are TGTGCCAGCAACCAGTTAAATAATTCACCCCTCCACTTT. It codes for CASNQLNNSPLHF.

In this sample, this clonotype turned up a few times. The chain carries TRBV20-1 and TRBJ2-5, with 10 bases that match TRBD2. V trimming: 0 bases; J trimming: 6 bases; junction bases outside the gene matches: 7. The CDR3 is 15 residues long. Germline CDR1 is DFQATT and CDR2 is SNEGSKA (reference sequence). CDR3 DNA: TGCAGTGCTAGAGATAGGAGAGCGGGGGGGAAGACCCAGTACTTC. This codes for CSARDRRAGGKTQYF.

The V gene is TRBV6-2 or TRBV6-3, the J gene TRBJ2-7, with 10 bases matching TRBD2. This CDR3 is built from 15 residues. J lost 2 bases, V lost 5 bases, and 6 bases had no gene match. Germline V gene sequence: CDR1 MNHEY, CDR2 SVGEGT. CDR3 region: CASSTYGLAAYEQYF. For the CDR3, the DNA is TGTGCCAGCAGTACTTATGGACTAGCGGCCTACGAGCAGTACTTC.